A single sample gave rise to the 24 T cell receptor beta chains below, sequenced in a study of T cell responses to AZD1222 COVID-19 vaccine (dated by TCRdb to about 2021). The time point tag for this specimen amounts to: about 28 days (+/-7) after the second vaccine dose. To prepare the library, the immunoSEQ multiplex PCR assay was applied. This is the immuneACCESS table as TCRdb keeps it, with only in-frame sequences that have V and J called. A part of the clones is gone; compared with another copy, unresolved V genes explain less than half, and the rest is unexplained. This sample lists approximately 150,000 clones; about nine tenths were detected once. The ten biggest clones cover less than 6.5% of the sample. The specimen was peripheral blood, collected 28 days after the second AZD1222 dose. These receptors all come from an adult who received the AZD1222 COVID-19 vaccine.

This chain connects TRBV6-2 or TRBV6-3 to TRBJ2-1, with 9 bases lining up with TRBD2. With 2 bases clipped from V and 8 bases from J, the junction kept 19 bases outside the gene matches. The germline CDR1 and CDR2 sequences are MNHEY and SVGEGT. The CDR3 totals 19 residues. CDR3 sequence reads: CASSYQPPSGTSRVDEQFF. The DNA of the CDR3 is TGTGCCAGCAGTTACCAGCCACCCTCCGGGACTAGCAGGGTGGATGAGCAGTTCTTC.

V usage is TRBV7-9 and J usage is TRBJ2-7; 7 bases map to TRBD1. J lost 5 bases, V lost 6 bases, and 10 bases had no gene match. This CDR3 comprises 14 residues. Germline values: CDR1 SEHNR, CDR2 FQNEAQ (reference sequence). CDR3 DNA sequence: TGTGCCAGCAGTATCACGGGACAGAGAGACGAGCAGTACTTC. It translates to CASSITGQRDEQYF.

The rearrangement links TRBV18 to TRBJ2-7, with a weak D call TRBD1 (7 bases). The CDR3 loop spans 14 amino acids. CDR1 is KGHSH and CDR2 is LQKENI in the germline V gene. V was trimmed by 3 bases and J by 5 bases, leaving 14 bases between them. The CDR3 sequence is CASSPLQGRNEQYF. Written as DNA, the CDR3 is TGTGCCAGCTCACCGTTACAGGGGAGGAACGAGCAGTACTTC.

The chain links TRBV9 to TRBJ1-6; tentative D call: TRBD1 (5 bases). The CDR3 has 15 residues. V lost 0 bases and J lost 9, with 13 bases in between. The germline V gene has CDR1 SGDLS and CDR2 YYNGEE. CDR3 bases: TGTGCCAGCAGCGTAGGAGGGGCACCTTCTTCACCCCTCCACTTT. Amino acids: CASSVGGAPSSPLHF.

This chain uses TRBV30 with TRBJ2-7; D is perhaps TRBD1 or TRBD2 (6 bases each). CDR3 length: 14 residues. Trimming removed 8 bases from V and 0 bases from J, with 17 bases in between. Germline values: CDR1 GTSNPN, CDR2 SVGIG (reference sequence). In DNA, the CDR3 is TGTGCCACCCCCTCGGGGGCAAGCTCCTACGAGCAGTACTTC. It translates to CATPSGASSYEQYF.

The chain links TRBV19 to TRBJ2-4; 11 bases agree with TRBD2. Germline assignment: CDR1 LNHDA and CDR2 SQIVND (reference sequence). This CDR3 contains 19 residues. V lost 3 bases, J lost 5 bases, and 15 bases stayed unmatched. The DNA of the CDR3 is TGTGCCAGTAGTATTACCGTCGGAACTAGCGGGAGCGCGGAAAACATTCAGTACTTC. The encoded protein is CASSITVGTSGSAENIQYF.

This chain uses TRBV30 with TRBJ1-4; TRBD1 agrees at 7 bases. The CDR3 is 15 amino acids. CDR1 GTSNPN and CDR2 SVGIG come from the germline V gene (reference sequence). V shed 2 bases and J 8 bases; nucleotides not matched to a gene: 11. CDR3 residues: CAWSLAQGGEEKLFF. The CDR3 DNA reads TGTGCCTGGAGTCTAGCGCAGGGGGGGGAGGAAAAACTGTTTTTT.

The V and J genes are TRBV6-5 and TRBJ1-5; D is perhaps TRBD1 (6 bases). V was trimmed by 6 bases and J by 4 bases, leaving 10 bases between them. Germline values: CDR1 MNHEY, CDR2 SVGAGI. The CDR3 runs 13 residues. In DNA, the CDR3 is TGTGCCAGCAGCGGGAGGGGGAATCAGCCCCAGCATTTT. Translating gives CASSGRGNQPQHF.

The V gene is TRBV27, the J gene TRBJ1-4; possibly TRBD1 for D (6 bases). Germline lookup yields CDR1 MNHEY and CDR2 SMNVEV (reference sequence). The CDR3 is 15 amino acids. V lost 6 bases, J lost 0 bases, and 11 bases lay in between. In DNA form, the CDR3 reads TGTGCCAGCAGCATTTCAGGGGCAACTAATGAAAAACTGTTTTTT. Its translation is CASSISGATNEKLFF.

This sequence joins TRBV6-9 and TRBJ1-2, with a possible D match to TRBD1 (6 bases). Germline V CDR1 and CDR2: MNHGY, SVAAGI. The V end was cut by 6 bases, the J end by 8 bases, with 37 bases between. This CDR3 region has 20 residues. In DNA, the CDR3 is TGTGCCAGCAGGCTTATTTCCTTGGGGATAGGTCAGGGGAGTCGACGGGGCTACACCTTC. Protein: CASRLISLGIGQGSRRGYTF.

The chain has TRBV3-1 (or the pseudogene TRBV3-2) and TRBJ1-2; 8 positions agree with TRBD1. Germline-derived CDR1 and CDR2 are LGHDT and YNNKEL (reference sequence). This CDR3 is 15 amino acids long. J was trimmed by 2 bases and V by 3 bases; bases with no gene match: 5. CDR3 nucleotides: TGTGCCAGCAGCCACCGACAGGGGTCCAACTATGGCTACACCTTC. Its protein product is CASSHRQGSNYGYTF.

V gene TRBV27 combines with J gene TRBJ2-6; possibly TRBD1 or TRBD2 for D (5 bases each). Germline loops: CDR1 MNHEY, CDR2 SMNVEV (reference sequence). The CDR3 totals 15 residues. Trimming removed 2 bases from V and 4 bases from J, with 9 bases in between. CDR3 loop: CASSLGGSGANVLTF. The CDR3, as DNA: TGTGCCAGCAGTTTAGGGGGTTCCGGGGCCAACGTCCTGACTTTC. The entire variable domain, with the rest obtained from reference TRBV27 and TRBJ2-6, is as follows: EAQVTQNPRYLITVTGKKLTVTCSQNMNHEYMSWYRQDPGLGLRQIYYSMNVEVTDKGDVPEGYKVSRKEKRNFPLILESPSPNQTSLYFCASSLGGSGANVLTFGAGSRLTVL.

The V and J genes are TRBV3-1 (or the pseudogene TRBV3-2) and TRBJ2-2, with D possibly being TRBD1 or TRBD2 (5 bases each). Germline V gene data show CDR1 as LGHDT and CDR2 as YNNKEL (reference sequence). V was clipped by 1 base and J by 4 bases, with 16 bases between them. The CDR3 runs 17 residues. The CDR3, as DNA: TGTGCCAGCAGCCAAGTTCGTCCGGGGACGGGCACCGGGGAGCTGTTTTTT. Translating it yields CASSQVRPGTGTGELFF.

The chain is built from TRBV9 and TRBJ2-2; the match to TRBD2 covers 10 bases. The germline V gene encodes CDR1 SGDLS and CDR2 YYNGEE. With 0 bases clipped from V and 5 bases from J, the junction kept 7 bases outside the gene matches. This CDR3 contains 17 residues. This chain's CDR3 is CASSVVRLAGETGELFF. In DNA, the CDR3 is TGTGCCAGCAGCGTAGTGCGGCTAGCGGGAGAAACCGGGGAGCTGTTTTTT.

This clone has just one count. The chain combines TRBV10-1 with TRBJ1-5; D is possibly TRBD1 (6 bases). V lost 6 bases, J lost 2 bases, and 8 bases lay in between. Germline CDR1 reads WNHNN; CDR2 reads SYGVQD (reference sequence). CDR3 length: 13 amino acids. The DNA of the CDR3 is TGCGCCAGCAGGGGACACGGCAATCAGCCCCAGCATTTT. The encoded protein is CASRGHGNQPQHF.

The chain couples TRBV7-3 to TRBJ2-2; either TRBD1 or TRBD2 may fit D (5 bases each). CDR1 is SGHTA, CDR2 FQGTGA, per germline. V was cut by 5 bases and J by 1 base, with 14 bases left in between. This CDR3 is 16 amino acids long. CDR3 protein: CASSLSRGRNTGELFF. CDR3 in DNA: TGTGCCAGCAGCCTGAGTCGGGGCCGGAACACCGGGGAGCTGTTTTTT.

In the case of this clone: In the same sample, other DNA sequences code for this CDR3. The CDR3 DNA follows: TGTGCCAGCAGCCAAGCCAGCTATGGCTACACCTTC. This encodes CASSQASYGYTF. The V gene is TRBV4-2, the J gene TRBJ1-2; D call uncertain. The CDR3 is 12 amino acids. Germline CDR1 reads LGHNA; CDR2 reads YNFKEQ. V was cut by 1 base and J by 4 bases, with 4 bases left in between.

The V call is TRBV28, the J call TRBJ1-2; 7 bases agree with TRBD1. Per the germline V gene, CDR1 is MDHEN and CDR2 is SYDVKM. The CDR3 extends over 13 amino acids. V was clipped by 7 bases and J by 2 bases; unmatched bases: 4. This chain's CDR3 is CASNSQGNYGYTF. The CDR3 nucleotides are TGTGCCAGCAACTCACAGGGGAACTATGGCTACACCTTC.

The gene calls are TRBV30 and TRBJ1-2; 8 bases align to TRBD1. This CDR3 comprises 14 residues. Trimming cost V 2 bases and J 8 bases; bases outside gene matches: 10. From germline, CDR1 is GTSNPN and CDR2 SVGIG (reference sequence). The DNA for the CDR3 is TGTGCCTGGAGTCAGGGCAGGGGGCCTCGGGGCTACACCTTC. Its protein product is CAWSQGRGPRGYTF.

CDR3 residues: CAWNRIASGELFF. The CDR3 bases are TGTGCCTGGAATCGTATAGCATCCGGGGAGCTGTTTTTT. The chain carries TRBV30 and TRBJ2-2; no firm D call. CDR1 is GTSNPN, CDR2 SVGIG, per germline (reference sequence). V was cut by 4 bases and J by 6 bases, with 12 bases left in between. This CDR3 is built from 13 residues. Full variable domain (missing parts from reference TRBV30 and TRBJ2-2): SQTIHQWPATLVQPVGSPLSLECTVEGTSNPNLYWYRQAAGRGLQLLFYSVGIGQISSEVPQNLSASRPQDRQFILSSKKLLLSDSGFYLCAWNRIASGELFFGEGSRLTVL.

V is TRBV6-2 or TRBV6-3 and J is TRBJ1-2; D uncertain. The CDR3 runs to 13 residues. CDR1 is MNHEY, CDR2 SVGEGT, per germline. V dropped 2 bases and J dropped 3 bases, with 7 bases sitting between them. Here the CDR3 reads CASSYDGHYGYTF. CDR3 DNA sequence: TGTGCCAGCAGTTACGACGGTCACTATGGCTACACCTTC.

J is TRBJ2-7 and V is TRBV28, with unresolved D. Trimming shortened V by 5 bases and J by 4 bases, and 6 bases separated the two germline ends. The CDR3 is made up of 11 amino acids. CDR1 is MDHEN, CDR2 SYDVKM, per germline. CDR3 protein: CASSEKYEQYF. The CDR3 DNA follows: TGTGCCAGCAGTGAAAAGTACGAGCAGTACTTC.

The rearrangement uses TRBV18 and TRBJ2-5; D is ambiguous. Germline V gives CDR1 KGHSH, CDR2 LQKENI. This CDR3 has 14 residues. Trimming left V 0 bases short and J 3 bases short, with 8 bases between. CDR3 DNA: TGTGCCAGCTCACCACCACACGGAGAAGAGACCCAGTACTTC. It codes for CASSPPHGEETQYF.

The V gene is TRBV7-2, the J gene TRBJ1-3, with 8 positions matching TRBD1. V was pared by 0 bases and J by 0 bases, with 4 bases of the junction left unmatched. CDR3 length equals 17 residues. CDR1 is SGHTA and CDR2 is FQGNSA in the germline V gene. CDR3 residues: CASSLAGTGGSGNTIYF. The CDR3 DNA sequence: TGTGCCAGCAGCTTAGCGGGAACAGGGGGCTCTGGAAACACCATATATTTT.